This T cell receptor (beta chain) was documented in a study of persistence of HIV-infected CD4 T cells (dated by TCRdb to 2018 to 2021). In terms of the full investigation: The study isolated CMV- and HIV-1 Gag-responding CD4+ T cells from ART-treated individuals to examine antigen-driven clonal expansion of HIV-1-infected cells. The median time participants had been on suppressive ART was 7 to 8 years. Apart from two participants who underwent leukapheresis at a single time point, peripheral blood samples of up to about 180 mL were collected from participants at multiple time points. TCRbeta sequencing assessed the clonality of all cells in each sorted population, while proviral sequencing assessed the clonality of infected cells. Cross-participant TCR cluster analysis included about 8 participants for CMV and 6 or 7 participants for Gag.

According to the germline V gene (reference sequence), CDR1 reads SEHNR and CDR2 reads FQNEAQ. Trimming takes 1 base from V and 6 bases from J, and the germline ends sit 4 bases apart. The CDR3 starts with the cysteine, ends with the phenylalanine, and has 13 residues. The only DNA kept is the CDR3, 39 bases in frame from the first base. The treatment or condition label, read with the paper, signifies: suppressive antiretroviral therapy. Cells were stimulated with a pool of overlapping HIV-1 Gag 15-mer peptides at 1 ug per peptide per mL. Nonresponding CD40L-negative CD69-negative CD45RO-high memory CD4+ T cells were sorted as memory populations depleted of antigen-responding cells. Participants were HIV-1-infected adults who started suppressive ART during chronic infection. For at least 4 years, participants had undetectable plasma HIV-1 RNA, below 50 copies/mL. To be included, participants needed a CD4+ T cell count above 400 cells/uL and a positive CMV serology. Before stimulation, PBMCs were isolated using density centrifugation and then depleted of CD8+ T cells. Stimulation of CD8-depleted PBMCs was carried out for roughly 19 hours with anti-CD28/CD49d costimulation, CD40-blocking antibody and enfuvirtide, to prevent new infections. Cells were sorted on a Beckman Coulter MoFlo Legacy or XDP sorter, with propidium iodide excluding dead cells. Genomic DNA was extracted using the QIAamp DNA Mini Kit for samples with more than one million cells and using the Quick-DNA Microprep Kit for all other samples.

The investigation overall reported the following: Significantly lower TCRbeta richness was observed in CMV- and Gag-responding cells than in anti-CD3/anti-CD28-responding cells, and higher oligoclonality was observed in CMV-responding cells than in CD3/CD28-stimulated and Gag-responding cells. Only a small number of individuals took part in the study, and the range of antigens tested was limited. Enrichment of degenerate expanded CDR3beta sequences was found in antigen-responding cells, suggesting convergent selection of CD4+ responses to CMV and Gag. Within the same sorted populations, how oligoclonal the TCRs were correlated with how oligoclonal the proviruses were. Bulk TCR analyses could not be restricted to the rare CMV-responding cells that actually carried HIV-1 proviruses.

About this clone: Its cognate antigen has yet to be identified. Base qualities are not at hand, and no much larger clone is one base apart.

The immunoSEQ hsTCRB assay version 4 in survey mode was used to sequence TCRbeta repertoires from genomic DNA. Genomic DNA was diluted to roughly 9.2 ng/uL, using up to 1 ug per sample for TCRbeta sequencing. In the paper's pipeline: TCRbeta data analysis was done in ImmunoSeq Analyzer 3.0, and diversity was calculated on productive nucleotide rearrangements. The improved Chao index was used to estimate lower-bound TCR diversity, and the Gini coefficient was used to estimate clonality using the Immunarch R package. Different nucleotide rearrangements encoding the same CDR3beta amino acid sequence were counted as distinct clonotypes. Differential abundance analysis identified TCRbeta sequences significantly enriched in antigen-responding cells relative to anti-CD3/anti-CD28-activated cells. GLIPH2 clustered TCRs by predicted peptide-MHC specificity, both within individual participants and across merged participant data sets. The immuneACCESS repertoire file appears here via TCRdb, limited to in-frame rearrangements. These files lack a portion of the clones; in checked studies, under half of the deficit traces to unresolved V genes, and the cause of the others is not known. Clone size and V and J calls were adopted from that table, with D and trimming inferred from the DNA. Recorded for this sample are tens of thousands of clones; under 80% of them occurred a single time. The ten largest clones capture roughly 1.7% of the sample.

Here the chain combines TRBV7-9 and TRBJ1-6; the D segment cannot be called with confidence. The material sequenced was CD4+ T cells sorted from PBMCs after roughly 18-hour stimulation, taken from a patient who received antiretroviral therapy. Per the publication, the cell subset or site label means: CD40L-CD69- CD45RO-high memory CD4 T cells not responding to Gag peptides. The receptor was derived from an adult man with HIV who was CMV-seropositive. The CDR3 region has the sequence CASSLEANSPLHF. The sequenced DNA: TGTGCCAGCAGCTTAGAGGCTAATTCACCCCTCCACTTT.